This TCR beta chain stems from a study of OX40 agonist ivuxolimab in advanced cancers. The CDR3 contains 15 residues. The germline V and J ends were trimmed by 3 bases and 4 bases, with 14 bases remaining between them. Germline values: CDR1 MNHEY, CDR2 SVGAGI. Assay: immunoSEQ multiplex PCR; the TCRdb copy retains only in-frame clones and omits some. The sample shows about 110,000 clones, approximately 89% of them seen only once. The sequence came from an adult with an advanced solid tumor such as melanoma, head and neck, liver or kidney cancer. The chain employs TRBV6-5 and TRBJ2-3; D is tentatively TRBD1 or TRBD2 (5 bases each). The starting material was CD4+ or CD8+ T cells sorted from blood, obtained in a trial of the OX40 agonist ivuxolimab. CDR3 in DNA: TGTGCCAGCAGTTATAGTGGGGGTGGTTCAGATACGCAGTATTTT. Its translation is CASSYSGGGSDTQYF.